The clone carrying this TCR beta chain appeared once. These data are taken from a study of tumor-infiltrating lymphocytes in oesophageal squamous cell carcinoma. V lost 4 bases, J lost 7 bases, and 10 bases stayed unmatched. This CDR3 contains 15 residues. Germline CDR1 is SGHTA and CDR2 is FQGNSA. Via MiXCR, TCRdb re-called the reads, giving one row per CDR3 protein. The sample has roughly 12,000 distinct CDR3 sequences; 58% are singletons. This clonotype was obtained from a female donor with esophageal squamous cell carcinoma. The sequenced sample consisted of blood. The chain couples TRBV7-2 to TRBJ2-1; 7 bases map to TRBD1. The CDR3 coding sequence is TGTGCCAGCAGCTCCAAGACAGGGTATGAGAATGAGCAGTTCTTC. Residues: CASSSKTGYENEQFF. Together with reference TRBV7-2 and TRBJ2-1, the CDR3 gives the full variable domain: GAGVSQSPSNKVTEKGKDVELRCDPISGHTALYWYRQSLGQGLEFLIYFQGNSAPDKSGLPSDRFSAERTGGSVSTLTIQRTQQEDSAVYLCASSSKTGYENEQFFGPGTRLTVL.